Shown below are 17 T cell receptor beta chains from a single sample sequenced in a study of STAT5B mutations in CD4+ large granular lymphocyte leukemia. Sequencing used immunoSEQ multiplex PCR; TCRdb keeps in-frame clones, though not all of them. Here the sample spans around 30,000 clones, about three quarters being singletons. The sample consisted of CD4+ T cells from blood buffy coats. The receptors were gathered from a human donor in good health.

The CDR3 loop reads CASSGFGEQYF. The CDR3 coding sequence is TGTGCCAGCAGTGGGTTCGGGGAGCAGTACTTC. The chain couples TRBV2 to TRBJ2-7; D gene ambiguous. Trimming stripped 4 bases from V and 7 bases from J, with 8 bases between. The CDR3 consists of 11 residues. The germline V gene has CDR1 SNHLY and CDR2 FYNNEI.

The chain combines TRBV27 with TRBJ1-6; 10 positions agree with TRBD1. Germline CDR1 is MNHEY and CDR2 is SMNVEV (reference sequence). With 6 bases clipped from V and 9 bases from J, the junction kept 5 bases outside the gene matches. The CDR3 sequence is 14 residues long. CDR3 in amino acids: CASSTGTGVSPLHF. CDR3 coding DNA: TGTGCCAGCAGCACCGGGACAGGGGTTTCACCCCTCCACTTT.

This chain connects TRBV5-5 to TRBJ1-2, with D possibly TRBD1 on 5 matching bases. Germline V gene sequence: CDR1 SGHKS, CDR2 YYEKEE (reference sequence). Trimming left V 3 bases short and J 4 bases short, with 16 bases between. This CDR3 spans 15 amino acids. CDR3 sequence reads: CASSSGGARGYGYTF. The CDR3 DNA is TGTGCCAGCAGCTCGGGCGGGGCGAGGGGCTATGGCTACACCTTC.

CDR3 amino acids: CASSIRSGVTGELFF. The CDR3 DNA reads TGTGCCAGTAGTATAAGGTCAGGGGTCACCGGGGAGCTGTTTTTT. This chain connects TRBV19 to TRBJ2-2; a weak D match, TRBD1 (6 bases). CDR1 and CDR2 from the germline V gene are LNHDA and SQIVND (reference sequence). V lost 2 bases and J 4 bases, leaving 11 bases between the germline ends. The CDR3 is made up of 15 amino acids.

V usage is TRBV15 and J usage is TRBJ1-5; possible D gene TRBD1, 6 bases. V was trimmed by 1 base and J by 7 bases, leaving 14 bases between them. The CDR3 is 15 residues long. Looked up from germline, CDR1 is LNHNV and CDR2 is YYDKDF (reference sequence). The CDR3 DNA is TGTGCCACCAGCAGAGGAAAGGGGGGAATACAGCCCCAGCATTTT. Residues: CATSRGKGGIQPQHF.

A few counts support this clone. The chain couples TRBV7-2 to TRBJ1-2, with D maybe TRBD1 (6 bases). V lost 4 bases and J 4 bases, leaving 7 bases between the germline ends. This CDR3 has 12 residues. CDR1 is SGHTA, CDR2 FQGNSA, per germline. In DNA form, the CDR3 reads TGTGCCAGCAGCTCGGACAGCTATGGCTACACCTTC. This encodes CASSSDSYGYTF.

V and J are TRBV30 and TRBJ1-4; maybe TRBD1 (5 bases). Germline CDR1 is GTSNPN and CDR2 is SVGIG (reference sequence). The CDR3 has 13 residues. The V and J ends lost 4 bases and 5 bases respectively, with 11 bases between them. The DNA for the CDR3 is TGTGCCTGGATGGAATCAGGGAATGAAAAACTGTTTTTT. Translated: CAWMESGNEKLFF.

This clone was observed a single time. The chain is built from TRBV10-2 and TRBJ2-3; D is ambiguous. V was trimmed by 5 bases and J by 7 bases, leaving 4 bases between them. This CDR3 has 10 residues. Germline V CDR1 and CDR2: WSHSY, SAAADI. In DNA form, the CDR3 reads TGCGCCAGCAGTCATAATACGCAGTATTTT. This sequence encodes CASSHNTQYF.

This clone was detected once. This chain connects TRBV19 to TRBJ2-5; maybe TRBD1 (6 bases). CDR1 and CDR2 (germline): LNHDA, SQIVND (reference sequence). Trimming took off 6 bases at V and 5 bases at J, with 13 bases between the two ends. The CDR3 sequence is 13 residues long. DNA of the CDR3: TGTGCCAGTAGCGTGAGGACAGCCGAGACCCAGTACTTC. Translation gives CASSVRTAETQYF.

The chain recombines TRBV29-1 with TRBJ2-1, with TRBD2 matching 13 bases. Germline loops: CDR1 SQVTM, CDR2 ANQGSEA. V was pared by 3 bases and J by 4 bases, with 12 bases of the junction left unmatched. The CDR3 has 18 amino acids. This CDR3 is CSVEHSGLAGSRYNEQFF. CDR3 DNA: TGCAGCGTTGAGCATTCGGGACTAGCGGGAAGTAGGTACAATGAGCAGTTCTTC.

There are a few counts of this clone. Here the CDR3 reads CSASPGQGNTEAFF. DNA of the CDR3: TGCAGCGCCTCCCCGGGACAGGGGAACACTGAAGCTTTCTTT. This chain uses TRBV29-1 with TRBJ1-1, with 9 bases matching TRBD1. The CDR3 totals 14 residues. J was trimmed by 1 base and V by 7 bases; bases with no gene match: 7. CDR1 SQVTM and CDR2 ANQGSEA come from the germline V gene. Together with reference TRBV29-1 and TRBJ1-1, the CDR3 gives the full variable domain: SAVISQKPSRDICQRGTSLTIQCQVDSQVTMMFWYRQQPGQSLTLIATANQGSEATYESGFVIDKFPISRPNLTFSTLTVSNMSPEDSSIYLCSASPGQGNTEAFFGQGTRLTVV.

This clone was counted a few times. This chain uses TRBV29-1 with TRBJ1-1, with 8 bases that match TRBD1. J was trimmed by 4 bases and V by 7 bases; bases with no gene match: 8. The CDR3 is 13 residues long. From germline, CDR1 is SQVTM and CDR2 ANQGSEA. As DNA, the CDR3 is TGCAGCGCGCACCAGGGGGCGGGCACTGAAGCTTTCTTT. This translates into CSAHQGAGTEAFF.

V usage is TRBV2 and J usage is TRBJ1-4; 11 nucleotides agree with TRBD1. After removal of 5 bases from V and 2 bases from J, the junction contained 4 bases not matched to a gene. This CDR3 contains 16 residues. Germline lookup yields CDR1 SNHLY and CDR2 FYNNEI. CDR3 DNA sequence: TGTGCCAGCAGTCGGACAGGGGGCTTGACTAATGAAAAACTGTTTTTT. Amino acids: CASSRTGGLTNEKLFF.

Points on this clone: This CDR3 is also generated by other DNA sequences in the sample. The chain has TRBV7-9 and TRBJ2-7; 9 bases line up with TRBD2. The junction had 6 bases not matched to a gene; V was cut back by 6 bases and J by 6 bases. In germline, CDR1 is SEHNR, CDR2 FQNEAQ (reference sequence). The CDR3 loop spans 13 amino acids. The CDR3 DNA follows: TGTGCCAGCAGAGGGCTAGCGGGATCCGAGCAGTACTTC. The encoded protein is CASRGLAGSEQYF.

The chain links TRBV29-1 to TRBJ2-7; D not certain. This CDR3 is 15 amino acids long. V lost 5 bases and J lost 0, with 17 bases in between. The V gene's germline CDR1 is SQVTM and CDR2 ANQGSEA. CDR3 residues: CSVSIGLTLSYEQYF. In DNA form, the CDR3 reads TGCAGCGTTTCAATCGGTTTAACTCTCTCCTACGAGCAGTACTTC.

This chain uses TRBV6-1 with TRBJ1-1, with 8 bases matching TRBD1. Germline-derived CDR1 and CDR2 are MNHNS and SASEGT. V lost 6 bases, J lost 4 bases, and 4 bases stayed unmatched. There are 13 residues in the CDR3. Written as DNA, the CDR3 is TGTGCCAGCAGAGGACAGGGTAGCACTGAAGCTTTCTTT. Translated, it gives CASRGQGSTEAFF.

In this sample, this clone turned up once. The rearrangement joins TRBV6-5 to TRBJ2-7; 10 bases fit TRBD2. With V trimmed by 5 bases and J by 2 bases, 6 bases remained unmatched. The CDR3 sequence is 15 residues long. CDR1 and CDR2 (germline): MNHEY, SVGAGI. CDR3 sequence (DNA): TGTGCCAGCAGTGGTTCTAGCGGGGGCCCCTACGAGCAGTACTTC. It yields the protein CASSGSSGGPYEQYF.